This T cell receptor (beta chain) was observed in a study of blood T cell repertoires in COVID-19. Clones were read by immunoSEQ multiplex PCR, and TCRdb kept only the in-frame ones, dropping some. Here the sample spans more than 350,000 clones, 89% being singletons. Input material: peripheral blood. The source is a woman aged 30 to 39 with COVID-19, enrolled during active disease.

CDR3 DNA sequence: TGCGCCAGCAGTGAACGCGGCTCTGGGGCCAACGTCCTGACTTTC. Protein sequence: CASSERGSGANVLTF. This sequence joins TRBV10-2 and TRBJ2-6; no definite D call. The CDR3 spans 15 residues. CDR1 and CDR2 (germline): WSHSY, SAAADI. V lost 3 bases, J lost 0 bases, and 6 bases lay in between.